The sample holds many counts of the clone carrying this TCR beta chain. This sample is drawn from a study of T cell repertoires in cytomegalovirus infection. Germline assignment: CDR1 SGHTA and CDR2 FQGNSA. Trimming shortened V by 2 bases and J by 5 bases, and 9 bases separated the two germline ends. This CDR3 has 13 residues. TCRdb fed the reads into MiXCR, producing one record per CDR3 protein. The sample lists 150,000 to 200,000 distinct CDR3 sequences, roughly 19% occurring once. The V and J genes are TRBV7-2 and TRBJ2-5, with D possibly TRBD2 on 6 matching bases. Sequenced sample: PBMCs. The clonotype originates from a human donor in good health (CMV status not recorded). Some clones in this sample may be carry-over from other donors' samples. The CDR3 nucleotides read TGTGCCAGCAGCTTATGGGGGAGGGAGACCCAGTACTTC. Protein: CASSLWGRETQYF.